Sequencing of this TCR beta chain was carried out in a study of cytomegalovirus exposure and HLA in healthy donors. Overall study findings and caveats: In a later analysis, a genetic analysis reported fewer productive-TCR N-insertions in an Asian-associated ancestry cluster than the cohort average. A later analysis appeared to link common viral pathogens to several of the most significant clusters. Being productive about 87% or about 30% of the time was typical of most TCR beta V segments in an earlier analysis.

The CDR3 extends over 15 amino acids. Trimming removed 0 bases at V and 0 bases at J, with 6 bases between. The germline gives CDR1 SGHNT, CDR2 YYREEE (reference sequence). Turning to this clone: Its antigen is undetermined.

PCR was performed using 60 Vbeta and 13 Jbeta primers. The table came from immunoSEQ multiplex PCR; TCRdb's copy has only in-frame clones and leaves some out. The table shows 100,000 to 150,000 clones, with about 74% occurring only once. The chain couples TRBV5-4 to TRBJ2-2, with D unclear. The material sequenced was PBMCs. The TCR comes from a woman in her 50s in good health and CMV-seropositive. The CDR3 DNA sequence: TGTGCCAGCAGCTTGGTAGACACGAACACCGGGGAGCTGTTTTTT. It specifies CASSLVDTNTGELFF.